This is a list of T cell receptor beta chains from one sample in a study of regulatory T cells in long-lasting Graves disease. Each CDR3 protein is one row after TCRdb ran MiXCR on the multiplex PCR reads. The data show around 250,000 distinct CDR3 sequences, with roughly 21% seen just once and approximately 13% held by the top ten. Sequences were derived from peripheral blood mononuclear cells (PBMCs), sampled at new diagnosis, from a patient treated with antithyroid drugs. Receptors originate from a female donor with Graves disease. Each CDR3 is given with its conserved first and last residue. The order of the fields is V gene, clone size, J gene, D gene, CDR3 DNA, CDR3 protein. D genes are given only for firm matches. Expanded clones get a size class; other rows say once, few or many, or leave the size out.

TRBV7-2	.	TRBJ2-7	.	TGTGCCAGCAGCACGCAGGGAGGCTACGAGCAGTACTTC	CASSTQGGYEQYF
TRBV5-1	many	TRBJ2-1	.	TGCGCCAGCAGCCCGGCCGCCAGAAGCTCCTACAATGAGCAGTTCTTC	CASSPAARSSYNEQFF
TRBV3-1	few	TRBJ1-3	.	TGTGCCAGCAGCCATGATACCTCGTCTGGAAACACCATATATTTT	CASSHDTSSGNTIYF
TRBV11-3	many	TRBJ2-1	.	TGTGCCAGCTGCCCTGAGCAGTTCTTC	CASCPEQFF
TRBV3-1	many	TRBJ1-2	TRBD1	TGTGCCAGCAGCCAAGTAGGGACAGGCTATGGCTACACCTTC	CASSQVGTGYGYTF
TRBV6-1	.	TRBJ2-3	.	TGTGCCAGCAGTGACTCGAGCGACGGTCGAGATACGCAGTATTTT	CASSDSSDGRDTQYF
TRBV5-4	many	TRBJ1-5	.	TGTGCCAGCAGCTTGGGTTTAGGGGGGAATCAGCCCCAGCATTTT	CASSLGLGGNQPQHF
TRBV5-4	many	TRBJ2-5	TRBD2	TGTGCCAGCAGCTACCCTTCAGCGGGAAATCAAGAGACCCAGTACTTC	CASSYPSAGNQETQYF
TRBV19	many	TRBJ1-2	.	TGTGCCAGTAGTGTGCGCGGGACTAACTATGGCTACACCTTC	CASSVRGTNYGYTF
TRBV11-2	many	TRBJ2-3	.	TGTGCCAGCACCTTGGGGAACAGGGCAGATACGCAGTATTTT	CASTLGNRADTQYF
TRBV5-4	many	TRBJ2-7	TRBD2	TGTGCCAGCAGCGCAAGCGGGAGGGCCTACGAGCAGTACTTC	CASSASGRAYEQYF
TRBV7-9	many	TRBJ2-3	.	TGTGCCAGCAGCTTAACAAGTTTACCCGGCACAGATACGCAGTATTTT	CASSLTSLPGTDTQYF
TRBV12-3/TRBV12-4	.	TRBJ2-2	.	TGTGCCAGCAGTTTAGAGGGTGGCCCTAACACCGGGGAGCTGTTTTTT	CASSLEGGPNTGELFF
TRBV27	many	TRBJ2-2	TRBD1	TGTGCCAGCAGTTTATCCCTAAAAGGACAGGGAGTACACACCGGGGAGCTGTTTTTT	CASSLSLKGQGVHTGELFF
TRBV7-3	many	TRBJ2-1	TRBD1	TGTGCCAGCAGCTCGGGACAGCCGTCCCTCCGCAATGAGCAGTTCTTC	CASSSGQPSLRNEQFF
TRBV9	many	TRBJ2-1	TRBD2	TGTGCCAGCAGCCCCACTAGCGGGGGGTATGAGCAGTTCTTC	CASSPTSGGYEQFF
TRBV18	many	TRBJ1-1	TRBD1	TGTGCCAGCTCACCACGGACAGGGGTTGACACTGAAGCTTTCTTT	CASSPRTGVDTEAFF
TRBV24-1	.	TRBJ2-3	.	TGTGCCACCAGTGACGGGGGTGGGGGGAGCACAGATACGCAGTATTTT	CATSDGGGGSTDTQYF
TRBV6-2/TRBV6-3	many	TRBJ2-1	TRBD2	TGTGCCAGCAGACTATCCCTAGCGGGCCTTAGGGATGAGCAGTTCTTC	CASRLSLAGLRDEQFF
TRBV9	many	TRBJ2-1	.	TGTGCCAGCAGCGTAGGCAGGGGGAGGAATGAGCAGTTCTTC	CASSVGRGRNEQFF
TRBV28	many	TRBJ2-1	TRBD1	TGTGCCAGCAGTCCCCCCGTGGGGACAGGGAACATGGATGAGCAGTTCTTC	CASSPPVGTGNMDEQFF
TRBV5-1	many	TRBJ2-1	TRBD2	TGTGCCAGCAGCTTGGCTTCGCGGGGGGGCGATGAGCAGTTCTTC	CASSLASRGGDEQFF
TRBV11-2	.	TRBJ2-7	TRBD1	TGTGCCAGCAGCGCCTGGACAGGGGTGCACTACGAGCAGTACTTC	CASSAWTGVHYEQYF
TRBV2	many	TRBJ1-1	.	TGTGCCAGCAGTGAAGGGGTTAGGACTGAAGCTTTCTTT	CASSEGVRTEAFF
TRBV7-8	.	TRBJ1-6	.	TGTGCCAGCAGCTCTCAGGGGCCCAGCTCCTATAATTCACCCCTCCACTTT	CASSSQGPSSYNSPLHF
TRBV9	.	TRBJ1-3	.	TGTGCCAGCAGCGTAGACGGGAACGCTGGAAACACCATATATTTT	CASSVDGNAGNTIYF
TRBV10-1	many	TRBJ2-3	.	TGCGCCAGCAGTGAGCCGGGCCGAGATACGCAGTATTTT	CASSEPGRDTQYF
TRBV29-1	many	TRBJ2-1	TRBD2	TGCAGCGTGGCTACTAGCGGGGGGCGCTCCTACAATGAGCAGTTCTTC	CSVATSGGRSYNEQFF
TRBV19	.	TRBJ1-3	.	TGTGCCAGTATGGTGGGAACCTCTGGAAACACCATATATTTT	CASMVGTSGNTIYF
TRBV7-2	.	TRBJ2-3	TRBD2	TGTGCACCGGGACTAGCGGGAGCAGACACGCAGTATTTT	CAPGLAGADTQYF
TRBV29-1	many	TRBJ2-7	TRBD1	TGCAGCGTTGAATTGCGGGGGACAGGGCTATACGAGCAGTACTTC	CSVELRGTGLYEQYF
TRBV3-1	many	TRBJ2-2	TRBD1	TGTGCCAGCAGCCAACGGACAGGGCTGGACACCGGGGAGCTGTTTTTT	CASSQRTGLDTGELFF
TRBV25-1	many	TRBJ2-7	TRBD1	TGTGCCAGCAGTGGGGGGAACAGGGGGAGCTACGAGCAGTACTTC	CASSGGNRGSYEQYF
TRBV13	many	TRBJ2-4	TRBD2	TGTGCCAGCAGCTCCGGACTAGCGGGAGGGCCGAACATTCAGTACTTC	CASSSGLAGGPNIQYF
TRBV6-1	many	TRBJ2-3	TRBD1	TGTGCCAGCAGTCTCTTGACAGGGCCTACAGATACGCAGTATTTT	CASSLLTGPTDTQYF
TRBV19	.	TRBJ1-5	.	TGTGCCAGTAGTATACTTGGAAATAGCAATCAGCCCCAGCATTTT	CASSILGNSNQPQHF
TRBV5-6	many	TRBJ2-1	TRBD2	TGTGCCAGCAGCTGGACTAGCCTTAGGTCCTACAATGAGCAGTTCTTC	CASSWTSLRSYNEQFF
TRBV6-5	many	TRBJ1-2	.	TGTGCCAGCAGTTACTCGATGCGCGATGGCTACACCTTC	CASSYSMRDGYTF
TRBV5-8	many	TRBJ2-7	.	TGTGCCAGCAATGAAGGGGCCGTGTCAGCCTACGAGCAGTACTTC	CASNEGAVSAYEQYF
TRBV27	many	TRBJ2-1	TRBD2	TGTGCCAGCACCTCTAGCGGGGAATTCAATGAGCAGTTCTTC	CASTSSGEFNEQFF
TRBV5-4	few	TRBJ1-2	.	TGTGCCAGCAGCACCGATTTGCTGGGCCGTCGGGGCTATGGCTACACCTTC	CASSTDLLGRRGYGYTF
TRBV20-1	few	TRBJ1-3	TRBD1	TGCAGTGCCAGAGGGGGCCCTGGAAACACCATATATTTT	CSARGGPGNTIYF
TRBV27	.	TRBJ1-6	TRBD1	TGTGCCAGCAGTTTATCGATCCAGGGGGTCTCACCCCTCCACTTT	CASSLSIQGVSPLHF